Each of the 11 T cell receptor beta chains below was sequenced from the same sample in a study of radiotherapy plus CTLA-4 blockade in lung cancer. The table came from immunoSEQ multiplex PCR; TCRdb's copy has only in-frame clones and leaves some out. Of around 63,000 clones in the sample, around 76% were seen once. The source was peripheral blood, collected from a patient treated with radiotherapy plus ipilimumab. The receptors were sampled from a human donor with non-small cell lung cancer whose response to radiotherapy plus ipilimumab could not be evaluated. Some clones in this sample may be carry-over from other donors' samples.

The CDR3 here is CASSSGGHSNQPQHF. The CDR3 DNA reads as TGTGCCAGCAGCTCAGGGGGACATAGCAATCAGCCCCAGCATTTT. The rearrangement links TRBV9 to TRBJ1-5; the match to TRBD1 covers 7 bases. The CDR3 totals 15 residues. V gave up 4 bases and J gave up 0 bases; unmatched junction bases: 4. From germline, CDR1 is SGDLS and CDR2 YYNGEE. The full variable domain, completed using reference TRBV9 and TRBJ1-5, is DSGVTQTPKHLITATGQRVTLRCSPRSGDLSVYWYQQSLDQGLQFLIQYYNGEERAKGNILERFSAQQFPDLHSELNLSSLELGDSALYFCASSSGGHSNQPQHFGDGTRLSIL.

The chain employs TRBV20-1 and TRBJ2-3; 7 bases match TRBD1. V was clipped by 7 bases and J by 9 bases; unmatched bases: 4. CDR1 is DFQATT and CDR2 is SNEGSKA in the germline V gene (reference sequence). The CDR3 runs to 10 residues. CDR3 protein: CSVKTGTQYF. CDR3 DNA sequence: TGCAGTGTAAAGACAGGGACGCAGTATTTT.

The rearrangement joins TRBV15 to TRBJ2-7; 8 positions agree with TRBD1. CDR3 length: 14 amino acids. Germline V lookup: CDR1 LNHNV, CDR2 YYDKDF (reference sequence). V was pared by 0 bases and J by 3 bases, with 1 base of the junction left unmatched. CDR3 amino acids: CATSRDTGGYEQYF. The DNA of the CDR3 is TGTGCCACCAGCAGAGATACAGGGGGCTACGAGCAGTACTTC.

V gene TRBV6-5 combines with J gene TRBJ2-7, with D unclear. CDR3 length equals 13 residues. V was clipped by 6 bases and J by 0 bases, with 9 bases between them. Germline values: CDR1 MNHEY, CDR2 SVGAGI. CDR3 in DNA: TGTGCCAGCAGCCAGCCGGGCTCCTACGAGCAGTACTTC. Its protein product is CASSQPGSYEQYF.

This clone was found once. The chain has TRBV7-2 and TRBJ1-2; perhaps TRBD1 as D (5 bases). Germline CDR1 is SGHTA and CDR2 is FQGNSA. This CDR3 is built from 13 residues. The V and J ends lost 4 bases and 4 bases respectively, with 10 bases between them. The CDR3 DNA sequence: TGTGCCAGCAGCTCTGGGGCAGGCTATGGCTACACCTTC. It codes for CASSSGAGYGYTF. The full variable domain, in which reference TRBV7-2 and TRBJ1-2 provide the parts outside the CDR3, is GAGVSQSPSNKVTEKGKDVELRCDPISGHTALYWYRQSLGQGLEFLIYFQGNSAPDKSGLPSDRFSAERTGGSVSTLTIQRTQQEDSAVYLCASSSGAGYGYTFGSGTRLTVV.

The V gene is TRBV10-3, the J gene TRBJ1-2; D gene ambiguous. The CDR3 spans 15 residues. The germline gives CDR1 ENHRY, CDR2 SYGVKD. The V end was cut by 4 bases, the J end by 11 bases, with 23 bases between. CDR3 coding DNA: TGTGCCATCAGTGGGGAGACTCTTGACCGGCCCCGGTACACCTTC. This sequence encodes CAISGETLDRPRYTF.

Comment on this clone: Distinct nucleotide sequences in the sample also encode this CDR3. J is TRBJ1-2 and V is TRBV19; TRBD1 matches 8 bases. V trimming: 4 bases; J trimming: 4 bases; junction bases outside the gene matches: 2. Germline V gene lookup returns CDR1 LNHDA and CDR2 SQIVND (reference sequence). CDR3 length: 13 amino acids. CDR3: CASSTGTGYGYTF. The DNA for the CDR3 is TGTGCCAGTAGTACGGGGACAGGCTATGGCTACACCTTC.

The chain uses TRBV4-1 and TRBJ2-4; 16 bases agree with TRBD2. V lost 4 bases to trimming and J lost 4 bases; unmatched junction nucleotides: 4. This CDR3 is built from 17 residues. Germline CDR1 MGHRA, CDR2 YSYEKL. For the CDR3, the DNA is TGCGCCAGCAGCCCGGGACTAGCGGGGGGGCTTAAAAACATTCAGTACTTC. Translated: CASSPGLAGGLKNIQYF.

The chain is built from TRBV5-1 and TRBJ2-7; D not resolved. V shed 0 bases and J shed 2 bases, with 9 bases lying between them. The CDR3 loop spans 14 amino acids. Germline V CDR1 and CDR2: SGHRS, YFSETQ. CDR3 protein: CASSLDSSAYEQYF. The CDR3, as DNA: TGCGCCAGCAGCTTGGACTCATCGGCCTACGAGCAGTACTTC.

The genes are TRBV5-1 and TRBJ1-2; no definite D call. Trimming stripped 4 bases from V and 4 bases from J, with 17 bases between. CDR3 size: 15 residues. Per germline, CDR1 SGHRS and CDR2 YFSETQ. DNA for the CDR3: TGCGCCAGCAGCCTGGGAGGTGGGAGCCTCTATGGCTACACCTTC. Protein product: CASSLGGGSLYGYTF.

The V and J genes are TRBV5-1 and TRBJ2-1; no clear D gene. The CDR3 totals 15 residues. V dropped 0 bases and J dropped 6 bases, with 13 bases sitting between them. Germline lookup yields CDR1 SGHRS and CDR2 YFSETQ. The CDR3 here is CASSLVPGMFNEQFF. The CDR3 nucleotides read TGCGCCAGCAGCTTGGTCCCAGGTATGTTCAATGAGCAGTTCTTC.